One and the same sample provided the 20 T cell receptor beta chains below, sequenced in a study of regulatory T cells in long-lasting Graves disease. Arm-PCR with iRepertoire HTBI primers amplified the CDR3 regions for these TCR beta libraries. TCRdb re-called the multiplex PCR reads through MiXCR, storing one row per CDR3 protein. The table lists more than 300,000 distinct CDR3 sequences, approximately 12% of them singletons. Sample time point: newly diagnosed GD, antithyroid drugs for less than 3 months. RNA isolated from PBMCs was used to make the TCR library. This sample was shared with a second study, whose subject was T cells in Graves' hyperthyroidism and ophthalmopathy.

The starting material was peripheral blood mononuclear cells (PBMCs), obtained at new diagnosis, from a patient treated with antithyroid drugs. The receptors were gathered from a woman aged 18-29 years with Graves disease.

This clonotype showed up many times. The V gene is TRBV12-3 or TRBV12-4, the J gene TRBJ2-7; 7 bases match TRBD1. Unmatched junction bases numbered 9, after V lost 6 bases and J lost 4 bases. This CDR3 is 14 amino acids long. The CDR3: CASSQLDRAYEQYF. The CDR3 DNA follows: TGTGCCAGCAGCCAGCTCGACAGGGCTTACGAGCAGTACTTC.

This clonotype came up many times. The V gene is TRBV19, the J gene TRBJ1-1, with TRBD1 as a possible D gene (5 bases). CDR1 is LNHDA, CDR2 SQIVND, per germline (reference sequence). Trimming removed 3 bases from V and 1 base from J, with 9 bases in between. The CDR3 spans 14 residues. CDR3 coding DNA: TGTGCCAGTAGTATGACGACAGCGAACACTGAAGCTTTCTTT. This codes for CASSMTTANTEAFF.

This clonotype occurred many times. As DNA, the CDR3 is TGTGCCAGCAGAAGCGACAGGGGGTTGAACACTGAAGCTTTCTTT. Translating it yields CASRSDRGLNTEAFF. This rearrangement joins TRBV27 to TRBJ1-1; the match to TRBD1 covers 9 bases. The trim removed 6 bases at V and 0 bases at J, leaving 5 bases unmatched. The CDR3 runs 15 residues. Germline loops: CDR1 MNHEY, CDR2 SMNVEV (reference sequence).

This clonotype was observed many times. The chain has TRBV7-8 and TRBJ2-7; TRBD1 might be the D (6 bases). Germline V gene data show CDR1 as SGHVS and CDR2 as FQNEAQ. Trimming took off 1 base at V and 4 bases at J, with 11 bases between the two ends. CDR3 length: 14 amino acids. CDR3 coding DNA: TGTGCCAGCAGCTTAGTTACAGGGATATACGAGCAGTACTTC. Amino acids: CASSLVTGIYEQYF.

The sample holds many counts of this clonotype. The chain employs TRBV7-9 and TRBJ1-1, with D unresolved. The CDR3 covers 11 residues. V gave up 2 bases and J gave up 6 bases, with 4 bases separating them. Looked up from germline, CDR1 is SEHNR and CDR2 is FQNEAQ (reference sequence). The CDR3 sequence is CASSLYPEAFF. For the CDR3, the DNA is TGTGCCAGCAGCTTATACCCTGAAGCTTTCTTT.

This clonotype was detected many times. The CDR3 sequence is CASSFGLAGEETQYF. In DNA form, the CDR3 reads TGCGCCAGCAGCTTTGGCCTAGCGGGGGAAGAGACCCAGTACTTC. The genes are TRBV5-1 and TRBJ2-5; 10 bases line up with TRBD2. CDR1 SGHRS and CDR2 YFSETQ come from the germline V gene. This CDR3 spans 15 amino acids. Trimming at V came to 2 bases and at J to 3 bases, leaving 4 bases not matched to a gene.

Worth noting for this clonotype: Its ends do not fully match the called genes, so a read error is possible. The J gene is TRBJ2-7, the V gene TRBV28; D may match TRBD1 or TRBD2 (8 bases each). This CDR3 region has 13 residues. Germline-derived CDR1 and CDR2 are MDHEN and SYDVKM. The CDR3 region has the DNA TGTGCCAGCAGTTTCCCGGGGGGGGGACAGGTCCATTTT. Translation gives CASSFPGGGQVHF. Full variable domain (rest looked up from reference TRBV28 and TRBJ2-7): DVKVTQSSRYLVKRTGEKVFLECVQDMDHENMFWYRQDPGLGLRLIYFSYDVKMKEKGDIPEGYSVSREKKERFSLILESASTNQTSMYLCASSFPGGGQVHFGPGTRLTVT.

This clonotype was counted only a few times. The rearrangement links TRBV11-2 to TRBJ2-1; D perhaps matches TRBD1 (6 bases). CDR3 length: 15 residues. CDR1 SGHAT and CDR2 FQNNGV come from the germline V gene. Trimming cost V 5 bases and J 7 bases, with 18 bases left between them. The CDR3: CASSQGYRRGNEQFF. The DNA of the CDR3 is TGTGCCAGCAGCCAGGGGTATCGTAGGGGGAATGAGCAGTTCTTC.

Notes on this clonotype: A much larger clone differs from this one at a single base, so this may be a read error. The chain links TRBV27 to TRBJ2-3; D gene unclear. Germline V gene data show CDR1 as MNHEY and CDR2 as SMNVEV (reference sequence). CDR3 length: 17 residues. The V and J ends lost 5 bases and 5 bases respectively, with 23 bases between them. The chain's CDR3 is CASSDPTSGKPGDTQYF. The CDR3 nucleotides read TGTGCCAGCAGTGATCCCACCTCAGGTAAACCCGGAGATACGCAGTATTTT.

Ten or more counts support this clonotype. The chain carries TRBV12-3 or TRBV12-4 and TRBJ2-5; 8 bases are a match to TRBD1. The CDR3 is 15 amino acids. The trim removed 7 bases at V and 1 base at J, leaving 8 bases unmatched. The CDR3 protein is CASTPDRAVQETQYF. DNA of the CDR3: TGTGCCAGCACCCCGGACAGGGCGGTCCAAGAGACCCAGTACTTC.

This clonotype occurred many times. The chain has TRBV28 and TRBJ2-7; tentative D call: TRBD2 (5 bases). CDR1 and CDR2 from the germline V gene are MDHEN and SYDVKM. Trimming cost V 6 bases and J 2 bases, with 14 bases left between them. This CDR3 contains 14 residues. CDR3 coding DNA: TGTGCCAGCAGCTTCGGAGGACCTACCTACGAGCAGTACTTC. Amino acid sequence: CASSFGGPTYEQYF.

In its sample, this clonotype was seen a few times. The chain's CDR3 is CATSSIEVTPKVHIQYF. CDR3 coding DNA: TGTGCCACCAGCAGCATAGAAGTGACACCTAAAGTCCACATTCAGTACTTC. The chain employs TRBV15 and TRBJ2-4; D remains unclear. The germline V and J ends were trimmed by 3 bases and 8 bases, with 23 bases remaining between them. This CDR3 has 17 residues. Germline V gene lookup returns CDR1 LNHNV and CDR2 YYDKDF (reference sequence). The full variable domain, with the rest looked up from reference TRBV15 and TRBJ2-4, is DAMVIQNPRYQVTQFGKPVTLSCSQTLNHNVMYWYQQKSSQAPKLLFHYYDKDFNNEADTPDNFQSRRPNTSFCFLDIRSPGLGDTAMYLCATSSIEVTPKVHIQYFGAGTRLSVL.

The chain employs TRBV7-9 and TRBJ2-1; a weak D match, TRBD1 (6 bases). From germline, CDR1 is SEHNR and CDR2 FQNEAQ (reference sequence). Deletions cut 5 bases from V and 2 bases from J, with 13 bases between. The CDR3 runs to 15 residues. CDR3 residues: CASSLGQITYNEQFF. The CDR3 region has the DNA TGTGCCAGCAGCCTAGGACAGATAACCTACAATGAGCAGTTCTTC.

This clonotype has ten or more counts. V gene TRBV28 combines with J gene TRBJ1-4, with a possible D match to TRBD1 (6 bases). The length of the CDR3 is 14 residues. Per germline, CDR1 MDHEN and CDR2 SYDVKM. V lost 7 bases to trimming and J lost 7 bases, with 16 bases between them. CDR3 coding DNA: TGTGCCAGCAAGGGGGGGGTACTGGGTGAAAAACTGTTTTTT. Its translation: CASKGGVLGEKLFF. Filled out from reference TRBV28 and TRBJ1-4, the complete variable domain reads DVKVTQSSRYLVKRTGEKVFLECVQDMDHENMFWYRQDPGLGLRLIYFSYDVKMKEKGDIPEGYSVSREKKERFSLILESASTNQTSMYLCASKGGVLGEKLFFGSGTQLSVL.

The rearrangement links TRBV9 to TRBJ1-1; D is uncertain. Germline CDR1 SGDLS, CDR2 YYNGEE. The length of the CDR3 is 16 residues. V gave up 3 bases and J gave up 5 bases, with 20 bases separating them. The CDR3: CASSGPLTTRGTEAFF. CDR3 in DNA: TGTGCCAGCAGCGGACCCCTGACAACCCGGGGAACTGAAGCTTTCTTT.

This clonotype appeared many times. The V and J genes are TRBV12-3 or TRBV12-4 and TRBJ2-3, with D unclear. CDR3 length: 12 residues. The V gene lost 5 bases and the J gene lost 6 bases, with 9 bases spanning the gap. CDR3 sequence (DNA): TGTGCCAGCAGTGTAGTCCGGGATACGCAGTATTTT. The encoded protein is CASSVVRDTQYF.

This clonotype was recorded many times. The V and J genes are TRBV10-3 and TRBJ2-1, with D tentatively TRBD2 (6 bases). Germline loops: CDR1 ENHRY, CDR2 SYGVKD. The ends were cut back, 2 bases at V and 5 bases at J, with 16 bases in the middle. The CDR3 has 16 amino acids. The CDR3 DNA is TGTGCCATCAGTGAGGGTCAGACTAGGAAAAACAATGAGCAGTTCTTC. Protein product: CAISEGQTRKNNEQFF.

In its sample, this clonotype was seen many times. This chain joins TRBV7-6 and TRBJ2-5; no firm D call. Germline CDR1 reads SGHVS; CDR2 reads FNYEAQ. The CDR3 length is 19 residues. Trimming pared 0 bases from V and 3 bases from J, leaving 23 bases between. CDR3 amino acids: CASSLATSSPLYPKETQYF. Written as DNA, the CDR3 is TGTGCCAGCAGCTTAGCGACATCCAGCCCACTATACCCAAAAGAGACCCAGTACTTC. Variable domain in full (rest from reference TRBV7-6 and TRBJ2-5): GAGVSQSPRYKVTKRGQDVALRCDPISGHVSLYWYRQALGQGPEFLTYFNYEAQQDKSGLPNDRFSAERPEGSISTLTIQRTEQRDSAMYRCASSLATSSPLYPKETQYFGPGTRLLVL.

This clonotype has at least ten counts. The chain links TRBV12-5 to TRBJ1-5, with D uncertain. V was clipped by 4 bases and J by 4 bases, with 5 bases between them. CDR3 size: 12 residues. From germline, CDR1 is LGHNT and CDR2 FRNRAP. The CDR3: CASGWGNQPQHF. In DNA form, the CDR3 reads TGTGCTAGTGGTTGGGGTAATCAGCCCCAGCATTTT.

The chain employs TRBV4-3 and TRBJ2-3, with a tentative D call TRBD2 (6 bases). The DNA matches TRBJ2-1 better at its end, which makes the J call doubtful. This CDR3 region has 14 residues. Germline-derived CDR1 and CDR2 are LGHNA and YSLEER. For the CDR3, the DNA is TGCGCCAGCAGCGCTCATAGCGGAAACAATGAGCAGTTCTTC. Amino acid sequence: CASSAHSGNNEQFF.